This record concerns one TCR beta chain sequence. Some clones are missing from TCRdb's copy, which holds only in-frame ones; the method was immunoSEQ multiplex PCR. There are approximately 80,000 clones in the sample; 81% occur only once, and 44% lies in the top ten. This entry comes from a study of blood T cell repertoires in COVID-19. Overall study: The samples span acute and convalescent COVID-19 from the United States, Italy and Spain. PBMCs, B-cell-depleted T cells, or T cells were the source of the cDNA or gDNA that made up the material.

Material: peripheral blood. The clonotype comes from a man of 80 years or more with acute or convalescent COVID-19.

The CDR3 DNA reads TGTGCCTTCACAGTGAGAGGCAATCAGCCCCAGCATTTT. Encoded protein: CAFTVRGNQPQHF. This chain uses TRBV30 with TRBJ1-5, with D unresolved. CDR1 is GTSNPN, CDR2 SVGIG, per germline (reference sequence). Trimming took off 7 bases at V and 2 bases at J, with 12 bases between the two ends. CDR3 length: 13 amino acids.